These 18 T cell receptor beta chains were all obtained from the same sample, sequenced in a study of cytomegalovirus exposure and HLA in healthy donors. With 60 Vbeta and 13 Jbeta primers, the PCR was carried out. The protocol was immunoSEQ multiplex PCR, while the TCRdb copy is restricted to in-frame clones and leaves out a portion. The sample consists of around 130,000 clones, roughly 65% of them appearing once. The sequenced material came from PBMCs. The origin of the receptors is a woman under 40 in good health and CMV-seronegative.

This clone turned up a few times. Written as DNA, the CDR3 is TGCGCCAGCAGCTTGCGTGAGATTCGCTACAATGAGCAGTTCTTC. Translating it yields CASSLREIRYNEQFF. The rearrangement joins TRBV5-1 to TRBJ2-1; D is ambiguous. The ends were cut back, 1 base at V and 3 bases at J, with 11 bases in the middle. In germline, CDR1 is SGHRS, CDR2 YFSETQ. The CDR3 contains 15 residues.

The V call is TRBV2, the J call TRBJ1-6, with a tentative D call TRBD1 (6 bases). The V and J ends lost 6 bases and 8 bases respectively, with 20 bases between them. The CDR3 loop spans 16 amino acids. CDR1 and CDR2 (germline): SNHLY, FYNNEI. DNA of the CDR3: TGTGCCAGCAGGTACCGAATGGGACACCGCGATTCACCCCTCCACTTT. Translating it yields CASRYRMGHRDSPLHF.

The chain uses TRBV28 and TRBJ1-2; tentatively, D is TRBD1 (5 bases). In germline, CDR1 is MDHEN, CDR2 SYDVKM. V gave up 3 bases and J gave up 8 bases, with 13 bases separating them. The CDR3 covers 13 residues. For the CDR3, the DNA is TGTGCCAGCAGTTTCGCCAGGCAGGGCGGCTACACCTTC. Translated: CASSFARQGGYTF.

The V call is TRBV6-1, the J call TRBJ2-7, with a weak D call TRBD1 (7 bases). This CDR3 is built from 12 residues. The ends were cut back, 8 bases at V and 2 bases at J, with 10 bases in the middle. The germline V gene encodes CDR1 MNHNS and CDR2 SASEGT. CDR3 in amino acids: CASGGTAYEQYF. CDR3 DNA sequence: TGTGCCAGCGGCGGGACAGCCTACGAGCAGTACTTC.

The chain recombines TRBV7-3 with TRBJ1-1, with a tentative D call TRBD1 (5 bases). Trimming stripped 5 bases from V and 8 bases from J, with 15 bases between. The germline V gene encodes CDR1 SGHTA and CDR2 FQGTGA. This CDR3 has 13 amino acids. CDR3 DNA sequence: TGTGCCAGCAGCCCAACGCGGGGGGTGGAAGCTTTCTTT. This codes for CASSPTRGVEAFF.

This clone has a handful of counts. An end of the junction does not agree with germline; a read error may underlie this. The rearrangement joins TRBV18 to TRBJ2-7, with 12 bases lining up with TRBD2. In germline, CDR1 is KGHSH, CDR2 LQKENI. This CDR3 has 15 amino acids. The CDR3 here is CASSLPSGTSGPEDF. In DNA form, the CDR3 reads TGTGCCAGCTCACTACCCAGTGGGACTAGCGGGCCCGAAGACTTC.

Of note for this clone: At the DNA level, this CDR3 is encoded by other sequences in the same sample as well. The chain combines TRBV2 with TRBJ1-5, with 11 bases that match TRBD1. This CDR3 is 14 amino acids long. V lost 4 bases and J lost 5; bases outside the gene matches: 1. Looked up from germline, CDR1 is SNHLY and CDR2 is FYNNEI. The CDR3 here is CASSGTGGDQPQHF. CDR3 in DNA: TGTGCCAGCAGTGGGACAGGGGGCGATCAGCCCCAGCATTTT.

The chain employs TRBV28 and TRBJ2-3; TRBD2 is a possible D gene (6 bases). CDR1 and CDR2 from the germline V gene are MDHEN and SYDVKM. The CDR3 loop spans 13 amino acids. V lost 3 bases and J 5 bases, leaving 9 bases between the germline ends. Here the CDR3 reads CASSFGGVDTQYF. Written as DNA, the CDR3 is TGTGCCAGCAGTTTTGGAGGGGTAGATACGCAGTATTTT.

The chain carries TRBV6-5 and TRBJ1-6; no definite D call. Trimming pared 6 bases from V and 0 bases from J, leaving 6 bases between. Germline V gene lookup returns CDR1 MNHEY and CDR2 SVGAGI. CDR3 length: 14 amino acids. The CDR3 DNA is TGTGCCAGCAGGAAGAGCTCCTATAATTCACCCCTCCACTTT. It specifies CASRKSSYNSPLHF.

The chain carries TRBV27 and TRBJ1-4; 7 bases agree with TRBD1. Germline V lookup: CDR1 MNHEY, CDR2 SMNVEV (reference sequence). After removal of 1 base from V and 0 bases from J, the junction contained 5 bases not matched to a gene. The CDR3 runs 17 residues. CDR3 DNA sequence: TGTGCCAGCAGTTTATACGGGACAGCAACAACTAATGAAAAACTGTTTTTT. Translated, it gives CASSLYGTATTNEKLFF.

The CDR3 protein is CASSVGQGINQPQHF. CDR3 DNA sequence: TGTGCCAGCAGCGTAGGTCAGGGAATAAATCAGCCCCAGCATTTT. The chain links TRBV9 to TRBJ1-5; a weak D match, TRBD1 (5 bases). Trimming pared 0 bases from V and 4 bases from J, leaving 11 bases between. The CDR3 covers 15 residues. The germline gives CDR1 SGDLS, CDR2 YYNGEE.

The gene calls are TRBV21-1 and TRBJ2-2; the tabulated D call, TRBD2, remains unverified against the DNA. TRBV21-1 is recorded as a pseudogene. This CDR3 spans 18 amino acids. CDR3 sequence: CASSRGLANPRRTGELFF. Written as DNA, the CDR3 is TGTGCCAGCAGCAGAGGACTAGCGAACCCGAGAAGGACCGGGGAGCTGTTTTTT.

The chain links TRBV5-1 to TRBJ1-5; D is ambiguous. The germline gives CDR1 SGHRS, CDR2 YFSETQ. This CDR3 is built from 13 residues. The V gene lost 0 bases and the J gene lost 5 bases, with 6 bases spanning the gap. The CDR3 region has the DNA TGCGCCAGCAGCTTGGGCCCAGATCAGCCCCAGCATTTT. Its protein is CASSLGPDQPQHF. Variable domain in full (rest from reference TRBV5-1 and TRBJ1-5): KAGVTQTPRYLIKTRGQQVTLSCSPISGHRSVSWYQQTPGQGLQFLFEYFSETQRNKGNFPGRFSGRQFSNSRSEMNVSTLELGDSALYLCASSLGPDQPQHFGDGTRLSIL.

V is TRBV7-2 and J is TRBJ2-1; no clear D. Germline V CDR1 and CDR2: SGHTA, FQGNSA. With 5 bases removed from V and 0 bases from J, the gap between germline ends came to 5 bases. The CDR3 loop spans 13 amino acids. The CDR3 bases are TGTGCCAGCAGCCTGAGCTCCTACAATGAGCAGTTCTTC. It specifies CASSLSSYNEQFF.

The J gene is TRBJ2-3, the V gene TRBV30, with D perhaps matching TRBD1 (6 bases). V was cut by 4 bases and J by 2 bases, with 13 bases left in between. In germline, CDR1 is GTSNPN, CDR2 SVGIG (reference sequence). This CDR3 contains 14 residues. The CDR3 nucleotides are TGTGCCTGGACGCCGGGACACAACACAGATACGCAGTATTTT. Amino acid sequence: CAWTPGHNTDTQYF.

The gene calls are TRBV15 and TRBJ2-3; a possible D gene is TRBD2 (5 bases). The germline V gene has CDR1 LNHNV and CDR2 YYDKDF (reference sequence). The CDR3 length is 15 residues. V was cut by 1 base and J by 0 bases, with 8 bases left in between. CDR3 residues: CATSRGTGSTDTQYF. The DNA for the CDR3 is TGTGCCACCAGCAGAGGCACGGGAAGCACAGATACGCAGTATTTT.

J is TRBJ2-2 and V is TRBV9; 16 nucleotides line up with TRBD2. The germline V gene encodes CDR1 SGDLS and CDR2 YYNGEE. The CDR3 contains 18 residues. The trim removed 0 bases at V and 6 bases at J, leaving 5 bases unmatched. The DNA for the CDR3 is TGTGCCAGCAGCGTAGGAGGGACTAGCGGGGGGGCCCCCGGGGAGCTGTTTTTT. It is translated as CASSVGGTSGGAPGELFF.

The rearrangement uses TRBV19 and TRBJ2-1, with a possible D match to TRBD2 (6 bases). The CDR3 has 14 amino acids. Between the trimmed V and J ends, which lost 4 bases and 11 bases, there was a span of 18 bases. Germline loops: CDR1 LNHDA, CDR2 SQIVND (reference sequence). The DNA for the CDR3 is TGTGCCAGTAGTACTTCCCGGGACTCCCTCCAGCAGTTCTTC. Translating gives CASSTSRDSLQQFF.